Each of the 27 T cell receptor beta chains below was sequenced from the same sample in a study of blood T cell repertoires in COVID-19. Measured with immunoSEQ multiplex PCR; TCRdb has only the in-frame clones, and not every one. The sample lists approximately 150,000 clones; around 79% were seen once. The material sequenced was peripheral blood. These receptors came from a man between 50 and 59 years old with active or convalescent COVID-19.

The sample holds a few counts of this clone. This chain links TRBV27 with TRBJ1-6, with TRBD1 as a possible D gene (6 bases). This CDR3 contains 16 residues. Trimming removed 3 bases at V and 10 bases at J, with 19 bases between. The germline V gene has CDR1 MNHEY and CDR2 SMNVEV (reference sequence). The CDR3 region has the DNA TGTGCCAGCAGTTTCTCGATAGGGGACATTGGCTCACCCCTCCACTTT. It translates to CASSFSIGDIGSPLHF.

V gene TRBV6-5 combines with J gene TRBJ2-1; a possible D gene is TRBD2 (5 bases). This CDR3 spans 16 amino acids. V was pared by 0 bases and J by 7 bases, with 16 bases between. The V gene's germline CDR1 is MNHEY and CDR2 SVGAGI. The CDR3 coding sequence is TGTGCCAGCAGTTACTCGAGTGGGAGATTGGGTAATGAGCAGTTCTTC. This gives the protein CASSYSSGRLGNEQFF.

This chain links TRBV7-9 with TRBJ2-7, with 14 positions matching TRBD2. The CDR3 loop spans 17 amino acids. Germline V CDR1 and CDR2: SEHNR, FQNEAQ (reference sequence). V dropped 10 bases and J dropped 4; count of bases not matched to a gene: 15. This CDR3 reads CATKADGTSGSKYEQYF. The CDR3 DNA sequence: TGTGCCACCAAAGCCGACGGGACTAGCGGGAGTAAATACGAGCAGTACTTC.

The chain carries TRBV19 and TRBJ1-1, with 7 bases identical to TRBD1. After removal of 3 bases from V and 0 bases from J, the junction contained 10 bases not matched to a gene. Germline V lookup: CDR1 LNHDA, CDR2 SQIVND (reference sequence). This CDR3 comprises 17 residues. The CDR3 DNA sequence: TGTGCCAGTAGTATTAACCTAGAGACAGGGTTGAACACTGAAGCTTTCTTT. Its protein product is CASSINLETGLNTEAFF.

The CDR3 loop reads CASSLQRVVETQYF. CDR3 DNA sequence: TGTGCCAGCAGTCTACAGAGGGTGGTAGAGACCCAGTACTTC. The chain uses TRBV28 and TRBJ2-5, with a possible D match to TRBD2 (5 bases). Germline CDR1 is MDHEN and CDR2 is SYDVKM. This CDR3 has 14 residues. Trimming took off 5 bases at V and 4 bases at J, with 14 bases between the two ends. Full variable domain (outside the CDR3, taken from reference TRBV28 and TRBJ2-5): DVKVTQSSRYLVKRTGEKVFLECVQDMDHENMFWYRQDPGLGLRLIYFSYDVKMKEKGDIPEGYSVSREKKERFSLILESASTNQTSMYLCASSLQRVVETQYFGPGTRLLVL.

This clone was seen just once. The chain joins TRBV5-1 to TRBJ2-7; 7 bases match TRBD2. Germline CDR1 and CDR2: SGHRS and YFSETQ. The CDR3 contains 14 residues. V dropped 7 bases and J dropped 0; count of bases not matched to a gene: 7. Here the CDR3 reads CASSAGDTSYEQYF. CDR3 sequence (DNA): TGCGCCAGCTCGGCGGGAGACACCTCCTACGAGCAGTACTTC.

The sample holds a few counts of this clone. The chain has TRBV27 and TRBJ1-2; the D gene is possibly TRBD1 (5 bases). The CDR3 covers 15 residues. V shed 5 bases and J shed 4 bases, with 17 bases lying between them. Germline values: CDR1 MNHEY, CDR2 SMNVEV (reference sequence). This CDR3 is CASSPTQGLAYGYTF. In DNA form, the CDR3 reads TGTGCCAGCAGTCCTACTCAGGGTCTTGCCTATGGCTACACCTTC.

The chain combines TRBV5-1 with TRBJ1-2; 7 bases are shared with TRBD1. The ends lost 4 bases at V and 4 bases at J; junction bases unmatched: 7. Germline-derived CDR1 and CDR2 are SGHRS and YFSETQ. The CDR3 has 14 amino acids. Here the CDR3 reads CASSSRQGPYGYTF. In DNA, the CDR3 is TGCGCCAGCAGCAGCCGACAGGGTCCCTATGGCTACACCTTC.

The genes are TRBV7-2 and TRBJ1-5; no firm D call. Germline loops: CDR1 SGHTA, CDR2 FQGNSA. The CDR3 covers 13 residues. The CDR3 sequence is CATTSYSNQPQHF. The DNA of the CDR3 is TGTGCGACAACAAGTTATAGCAATCAGCCCCAGCATTTT.

V gene TRBV19 combines with J gene TRBJ2-1, with D possibly TRBD2 on 5 matching bases. Germline V gene data show CDR1 as LNHDA and CDR2 as SQIVND (reference sequence). The CDR3 consists of 15 residues. Trimming took 2 bases from V and 0 from J, leaving 8 bases between them. The CDR3 is CASSIIRDSYNEQFF. The CDR3 DNA sequence: TGTGCCAGTAGTATAATTCGGGACTCCTACAATGAGCAGTTCTTC.

The J gene is TRBJ2-2, the V gene TRBV15; 11 bases align to TRBD2. Germline V lookup: CDR1 LNHNV, CDR2 YYDKDF (reference sequence). The V and J ends lost 0 bases and 1 base, in that order; junction bases with no gene match: 4. The CDR3 sequence is 18 residues long. The CDR3 is CATSRDPGLAENTGELFF. Written as DNA, the CDR3 is TGTGCCACCAGCAGAGACCCGGGACTAGCGGAGAACACCGGGGAGCTGTTTTTT. Full variable domain (remainder filled in from reference TRBV15 and TRBJ2-2): DAMVIQNPRYQVTQFGKPVTLSCSQTLNHNVMYWYQQKSSQAPKLLFHYYDKDFNNEADTPDNFQSRRPNTSFCFLDIRSPGLGDTAMYLCATSRDPGLAENTGELFFGEGSRLTVL.

This clone was detected once. This chain uses TRBV5-1 with TRBJ2-1, with 14 positions matching TRBD2. Trimming at V came to 4 bases and at J to 10 bases, leaving 7 bases not matched to a gene. The germline CDR1 and CDR2 sequences are SGHRS and YFSETQ. This CDR3 spans 15 amino acids. The chain's CDR3 is CASSLGLAGDREQFF. CDR3 DNA: TGCGCCAGCAGCCTGGGACTAGCGGGAGATCGGGAGCAGTTCTTC. Together with reference TRBV5-1 and TRBJ2-1, the CDR3 gives the full variable domain: KAGVTQTPRYLIKTRGQQVTLSCSPISGHRSVSWYQQTPGQGLQFLFEYFSETQRNKGNFPGRFSGRQFSNSRSEMNVSTLELGDSALYLCASSLGLAGDREQFFGPGTRLTVL.

This clone was observed a single time. This sequence joins TRBV13 and TRBJ2-7; 8 positions match TRBD2. With V trimmed by 1 base and J by 0 bases, 2 bases remained unmatched. The CDR3 sequence is 15 residues long. Per the germline V gene, CDR1 is PRHDT and CDR2 is FYEKMQ (reference sequence). The chain's CDR3 is CASSLERESSYEQYF. Written as DNA, the CDR3 is TGTGCCAGCAGCTTAGAGCGGGAGAGCTCCTACGAGCAGTACTTC. Full variable domain (outside the CDR3, taken from reference TRBV13 and TRBJ2-7): AAGVIQSPRHLIKEKRETATLKCYPIPRHDTVYWYQQGPGQDPQFLISFYEKMQSDKGSIPDRFSAQQFSDYHSELNMSSLELGDSALYFCASSLERESSYEQYFGPGTRLTVT.

The J gene is TRBJ2-7, the V gene TRBV13; 7 nucleotides align to TRBD1. V lost 4 bases to trimming and J lost 3 bases; unmatched junction nucleotides: 9. The germline V gene encodes CDR1 PRHDT and CDR2 FYEKMQ (reference sequence). CDR3 length equals 15 residues. DNA for the CDR3: TGTGCCAGCAGCTCCCGAAGGCAGGGGGACTACGAGCAGTACTTC. It codes for CASSSRRQGDYEQYF.

The chain is built from TRBV3-1 (or the pseudogene TRBV3-2) and TRBJ2-3; maybe TRBD2 (5 bases). Deletions cut 1 base from V and 6 bases from J, with 14 bases between. Germline assignment: CDR1 LGHDT and CDR2 YNNKEL (reference sequence). This CDR3 has 15 residues. The CDR3 nucleotides read TGTGCCAGCAGCCAAGCCTTCTTAGGGAGCGATACGCAGTATTTT. This gives the protein CASSQAFLGSDTQYF.

The rearrangement joins TRBV28 to TRBJ1-6; D gene uncertain. CDR3 length equals 15 residues. The V gene lost 4 bases and the J gene lost 11 bases, with 18 bases spanning the gap. The germline gives CDR1 MDHEN, CDR2 SYDVKM. The CDR3 loop is CASSSLDSRRTPLHF. The CDR3, as DNA: TGTGCCAGCAGTTCCCTCGACTCCCGCCGGACACCCCTCCACTTT.

This chain connects TRBV19 to TRBJ1-5; D possibly corresponds to TRBD1 (6 bases). The germline V gene encodes CDR1 LNHDA and CDR2 SQIVND (reference sequence). The length of the CDR3 is 13 residues. The V gene lost 4 bases and the J gene lost 6 bases, with 10 bases spanning the gap. The CDR3 region has the DNA TGTGCCAGTAGTAACAGGGTTGGTCAGCCCCAGCATTTT. Its protein is CASSNRVGQPQHF.

The CDR3 bases are TGTGCCAGCAGCGCCCCGGGGATTAGCGGGACGAACACCGGGGAGCTGTTTTTT. It is translated as CASSAPGISGTNTGELFF. The chain combines TRBV9 with TRBJ2-2, with 8 bases identical to TRBD2. The CDR3 sequence is 18 residues long. Germline CDR1 and CDR2: SGDLS and YYNGEE. V was clipped by 3 bases and J by 0 bases; unmatched bases: 10.

CDR3 coding DNA: TGTGCCAGCAGCTGGAATGGGGAGTACCCGGGAGGGGCCTACAATGAGCAGTTCTTC. It codes for CASSWNGEYPGGAYNEQFF. This chain joins TRBV27 and TRBJ2-1; 8 nucleotides match TRBD2. The V and J ends lost 6 bases and 2 bases, in that order; junction bases with no gene match: 18. Germline CDR1 is MNHEY and CDR2 is SMNVEV (reference sequence). The CDR3 is 19 amino acids.

This clone was picked up one time. This rearrangement joins TRBV10-3 to TRBJ1-2, with D possibly TRBD1 on 5 matching bases. The CDR3 length is 13 residues. Between the trimmed V and J ends, which lost 0 bases and 6 bases, there was a span of 8 bases. Germline V gene data show CDR1 as ENHRY and CDR2 as SYGVKD. The CDR3 nucleotides are TGTGCCATCAGTGAGTCGGACATCGATGGCTACACCTTC. Translating it yields CAISESDIDGYTF.

The gene calls are TRBV7-9 and TRBJ1-2, with 7 bases matching TRBD1. J was trimmed by 4 bases and V by 5 bases; bases with no gene match: 13. The CDR3 extends over 16 amino acids. The germline V gene has CDR1 SEHNR and CDR2 FQNEAQ (reference sequence). The CDR3 region has the DNA TGTGCCAGCAGCACCGACCTAGGGACAGACCCCTATGGCTACACCTTC. Protein product: CASSTDLGTDPYGYTF.

The chain links TRBV5-1 to TRBJ2-5, with 9 bases aligning to TRBD1. The V and J ends lost 7 bases and 2 bases, in that order; junction bases with no gene match: 9. The CDR3 loop spans 15 amino acids. The germline gives CDR1 SGHRS, CDR2 YFSETQ. CDR3 coding DNA: TGCGCCAGCCTCCTCACAGGGGGCTATCAAGAGACCCAGTACTTC. Encoded protein: CASLLTGGYQETQYF.

This clone occurred once. The chain has TRBV3-1 (or the pseudogene TRBV3-2) and TRBJ1-2, with no clear D. This CDR3 comprises 14 residues. V lost 2 bases and J 2 bases, leaving 9 bases between the germline ends. The germline V gene encodes CDR1 LGHDT and CDR2 YNNKEL (reference sequence). CDR3 in amino acids: CASSQFGVNYGYTF. CDR3 sequence (DNA): TGTGCCAGCAGCCAATTCGGAGTAAACTATGGCTACACCTTC.

V gene TRBV25-1 combines with J gene TRBJ1-2; D call uncertain. Trimming took 3 bases from V and 0 from J, leaving 8 bases between them. The CDR3 loop spans 14 amino acids. Germline CDR1 MGHDK, CDR2 SYGVNS. This CDR3 reads CASSERESNYGYTF. The CDR3, as DNA: TGTGCCAGCAGTGAGAGGGAGTCTAACTATGGCTACACCTTC.

The chain recombines TRBV3-1 (or the pseudogene TRBV3-2) with TRBJ2-5, with 11 bases fitting TRBD2. There are 17 residues in the CDR3. Germline V gene lookup returns CDR1 LGHDT and CDR2 YNNKEL (reference sequence). Trimming cost V 0 bases and J 5 bases; bases outside gene matches: 8. CDR3 coding DNA: TGTGCCAGCAGCCAAGACGACTTTTTAGCGGGAGGGGAGACCCAGTACTTC. The encoded protein is CASSQDDFLAGGETQYF.

The chain combines TRBV5-1 with TRBJ1-4, with D possibly TRBD1 on 6 matching bases. The V gene lost 1 base and the J gene lost 4 bases, with 11 bases spanning the gap. Germline loops: CDR1 SGHRS, CDR2 YFSETQ. CDR3 length equals 15 residues. The CDR3 DNA sequence: TGCGCCAGCAGCTTGCTGTCAGGGGTTAATGAAAAACTGTTTTTT. Protein: CASSLLSGVNEKLFF. Using reference TRBV5-1 and TRBJ1-4 for the parts outside the CDR3, the full variable domain is KAGVTQTPRYLIKTRGQQVTLSCSPISGHRSVSWYQQTPGQGLQFLFEYFSETQRNKGNFPGRFSGRQFSNSRSEMNVSTLELGDSALYLCASSLLSGVNEKLFFGSGTQLSVL.

V is TRBV27 and J is TRBJ2-7; TRBD2 agrees at 7 bases. V shed 6 bases and J 6 bases; nucleotides not matched to a gene: 11. Germline V gene sequence: CDR1 MNHEY, CDR2 SMNVEV (reference sequence). CDR3 length equals 14 residues. DNA for the CDR3: TGTGCCAGCAGCCCCCGGGGGGAATTGGGCGAGCAGTACTTC. It encodes CASSPRGELGEQYF.